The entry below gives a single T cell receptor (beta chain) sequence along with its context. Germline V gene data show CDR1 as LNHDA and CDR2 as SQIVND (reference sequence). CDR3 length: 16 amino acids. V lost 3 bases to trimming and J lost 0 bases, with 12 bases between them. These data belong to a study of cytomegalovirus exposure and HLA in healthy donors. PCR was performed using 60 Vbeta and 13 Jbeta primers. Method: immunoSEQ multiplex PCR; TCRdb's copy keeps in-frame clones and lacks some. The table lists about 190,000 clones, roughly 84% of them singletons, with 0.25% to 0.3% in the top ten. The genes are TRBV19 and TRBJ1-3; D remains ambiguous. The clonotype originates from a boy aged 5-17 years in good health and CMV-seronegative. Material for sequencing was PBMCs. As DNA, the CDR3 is TGTGCCAGTAGTATTGCGGGCCCGAGCTCTGGAAACACCATATATTTT. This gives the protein CASSIAGPSSGNTIYF.